The 14 T cell receptor beta chains listed next were all sequenced from one sample in a study of cytomegalovirus exposure and HLA in healthy donors (dated by TCRdb to 2015 to 2018). Preparation of the library involved the immunoSEQ multiplex PCR assay. In TCRdb, the immuneACCESS table is reduced to in-frame sequences with V and J assigned. These tables do not hold every clone; where another copy was compared, an unresolved V gene accounts for under half, and the others remain unexplained. Counted in this sample were approximately 260,000 clones; around 85% of them appeared once. Roughly 1% of the sample comes from the top ten. Sequencing was performed on PBMCs. These receptors all come from a woman aged 18-29 years in good health and CMV-seronegative.

The CDR3 is CASSQDRFPDSSHEQYF. In DNA, the CDR3 is TGCGCCAGCAGCCAAGATCGTTTTCCGGACAGTTCTCACGAGCAGTACTTC. The V call is TRBV4-3, the J call TRBJ2-7, with D possibly TRBD1 on 6 matching bases. CDR3 length: 17 amino acids. V dropped 0 bases and J dropped 5 bases, with 20 bases sitting between them. Germline V gene sequence: CDR1 LGHNA, CDR2 YSLEER.

CDR3 nucleotides: TGTGCCAGCAGCTTGCGTTCTGGACTAGCATCAGAGACCCAGTACTTC. This gives the protein CASSLRSGLASETQYF. The chain recombines TRBV5-6 with TRBJ2-5; 8 nucleotides agree with TRBD2. J was trimmed by 4 bases and V by 1 base; bases with no gene match: 9. CDR3 length: 16 amino acids. The V gene's germline CDR1 is SGHDT and CDR2 YYEEEE. Full variable domain (remainder filled in from reference TRBV5-6 and TRBJ2-5): DAGVTQSPTHLIKTRGQQVTLRCSPKSGHDTVSWYQQALGQGPQFIFQYYEEEERQRGNFPDRFSGHQFPNYSSELNVNALLLGDSALYLCASSLRSGLASETQYFGPGTRLLVL.

J is TRBJ2-3 and V is TRBV9; TRBD2 matches at 14 bases. Germline lookup yields CDR1 SGDLS and CDR2 YYNGEE. Trimming at V came to 4 bases and at J to 8 bases, leaving 9 bases not matched to a gene. The CDR3 length is 16 residues. CDR3 in DNA: TGTGCCAGCAGCCAACTGGGACTAGCGGGAGCGGGTACGCAGTATTTT. Protein: CASSQLGLAGAGTQYF.

The chain carries TRBV5-1 and TRBJ1-1, with 12 bases identical to TRBD1. The germline V gene has CDR1 SGHRS and CDR2 YFSETQ. The CDR3 runs 19 residues. V was clipped by 3 bases and J by 3 bases; unmatched bases: 15. As DNA, the CDR3 is TGCGCCAGCAGCTCGCTGAGGGACAGGGGGCTAAAATCGGACACTGAAGCTTTCTTT. Its protein product is CASSSLRDRGLKSDTEAFF.

This chain uses TRBV25-1 with TRBJ2-7; 7 bases line up with TRBD1. Germline trimming cut 4 bases from V and 3 bases from J; bases unmatched to any gene: 12. Germline V gene sequence: CDR1 MGHDK, CDR2 SYGVNS. The CDR3 runs to 16 residues. The CDR3 region has the DNA TGTGCCAGCAGTGTTTGGGCAGGGGGTTTAGACTACGAGCAGTACTTC. Translation: CASSVWAGGLDYEQYF.

The chain recombines TRBV4-1 with TRBJ2-3; TRBD1 aligns across 8 bases. Germline V CDR1 and CDR2: MGHRA, YSYEKL. V dropped 3 bases and J dropped 1; count of bases not matched to a gene: 6. This CDR3 comprises 16 residues. The CDR3 is CASSQIGQGRTDTQYF. Written as DNA, the CDR3 is TGCGCCAGCAGCCAGATAGGACAGGGTCGCACAGATACGCAGTATTTT.

The rearrangement links TRBV4-1 to TRBJ2-3; 8 bases match TRBD1. Germline V gene sequence: CDR1 MGHRA, CDR2 YSYEKL. The trim removed 1 base at V and 4 bases at J, leaving 10 bases unmatched. This CDR3 comprises 17 residues. CDR3 sequence: CASSQGARTGYPDTQYF. The CDR3, as DNA: TGCGCCAGCAGCCAAGGGGCTCGGACAGGGTACCCAGATACGCAGTATTTT.

V and J are TRBV27 and TRBJ1-4; weak D call: TRBD1 (5 bases). The germline gives CDR1 MNHEY, CDR2 SMNVEV (reference sequence). Trimming took 0 bases from V and 4 from J, leaving 12 bases between them. The CDR3 length is 16 residues. The DNA for the CDR3 is TGTGCCAGCAGTTTATCGGGGACTTCACTTAATGAAAAACTGTTTTTT. The encoded protein is CASSLSGTSLNEKLFF.

The chain is built from TRBV6-4 and TRBJ2-1; D is uncertain. Germline values: CDR1 MRHNA, CDR2 SNTAGT. Trimming took 3 bases from V and 5 from J, leaving 8 bases between them. The CDR3 is made up of 13 amino acids. The CDR3 protein is CASSEEPHNEQFF. The CDR3 nucleotides are TGTGCCAGCAGTGAAGAGCCCCACAATGAGCAGTTCTTC.

This clone was observed once. The rearrangement links TRBV10-3 to TRBJ1-2, with D possibly matching TRBD1 (5 bases). CDR1 and CDR2 from the germline V gene are ENHRY and SYGVKD. The CDR3 contains 13 residues. Trimming removed 2 bases at V and 6 bases at J, with 10 bases between. CDR3 nucleotides: TGTGCCATCAGTGAGATAGGGGCGGATGGCTACACCTTC. Translated, it gives CAISEIGADGYTF.

The table lists this clone with a few counts. The chain combines TRBV7-9 with TRBJ1-3; 8 nucleotides agree with TRBD1. Losses at the gene ends were 5 bases for V and 2 bases for J; bases not matched to a gene: 2. The CDR3 covers 14 residues. Germline V gene data show CDR1 as SEHNR and CDR2 as FQNEAQ (reference sequence). The CDR3 region is CASSRQGPGNTIYF. The CDR3, as DNA: TGTGCCAGCAGCCGACAGGGGCCTGGAAACACCATATATTTT.

This rearrangement joins TRBV18 to TRBJ1-2; D is uncertain. Germline assignment: CDR1 KGHSH and CDR2 LQKENI. The CDR3 runs 12 residues. V gave up 2 bases and J gave up 7 bases, with 8 bases separating them. The chain's CDR3 is CASSPELCGYTF. The CDR3 bases are TGTGCCAGCTCACCAGAGTTATGTGGCTACACCTTC. The variable domain in full, with the rest retrieved from reference TRBV18 and TRBJ1-2, is NAGVMQNPRHLVRRRGQEARLRCSPMKGHSHVYWYRQLPEEGLKFMVYLQKENIIDESGMPKERFSAEFPKEGPSILRIQQVVRGDSAAYFCASSPELCGYTFGSGTRLTVV.

The chain has TRBV18 and TRBJ1-5; D gene ambiguous. Germline CDR1 KGHSH, CDR2 LQKENI. V dropped 1 base and J dropped 2 bases, with 9 bases sitting between them. CDR3 size: 15 residues. CDR3 loop: CASSPQGGGNQPQHF. CDR3 in DNA: TGTGCCAGCTCACCACAGGGCGGGGGCAATCAGCCCCAGCATTTT.

This chain connects TRBV25-1 to TRBJ2-1; D not resolved. V was pared by 5 bases and J by 8 bases, with 13 bases between. The CDR3 loop spans 13 amino acids. The V gene's germline CDR1 is MGHDK and CDR2 SYGVNS. CDR3 amino acids: CASSLLYWYEQFF. In DNA form, the CDR3 reads TGTGCCAGCAGTCTACTGTACTGGTATGAGCAGTTCTTC.